These 31 T cell receptor beta chains were sequenced from one sample in a study of cytomegalovirus exposure and HLA in healthy donors. Primers for the PCR totalled 60 Vbeta and 13 Jbeta. Sequencing used immunoSEQ multiplex PCR; TCRdb keeps in-frame clones, though not all of them. The table lists roughly 150,000 clones, 70% to 80% of them singletons, with 2% in the top ten. The sequencing sample was made of PBMCs. The receptor source for this set is a man under 40 in good health and CMV-seronegative.

The chain links TRBV5-1 to TRBJ2-2; the match to TRBD2 covers 8 bases. The CDR3 runs to 15 residues. CDR1 SGHRS and CDR2 YFSETQ come from the germline V gene. V lost 0 bases and J lost 6; bases outside the gene matches: 4. The chain's CDR3 is CASSLAAGVAGELFF. As DNA, the CDR3 is TGCGCCAGCAGCTTGGCAGCGGGAGTGGCCGGGGAGCTGTTTTTT.

The CDR3 DNA is TGTGCCAGCAAAAGTTACGGGACAGCCTACGAGCAGTACTTC. This encodes CASKSYGTAYEQYF. This chain links TRBV2 with TRBJ2-7, with 7 bases lining up with TRBD1. Trimming took 7 bases from V and 2 from J; bases not matched to a gene: 8. The CDR3 consists of 14 residues. Germline loops: CDR1 SNHLY, CDR2 FYNNEI. Complete variable domain (other parts from reference TRBV2 and TRBJ2-7): EPEVTQTPSHQVTQMGQEVILRCVPISNHLYFYWYRQILGQKVEFLVSFYNNEISEKSEIFDDQFSVERPDGSNFTLKIRSTKLEDSAMYFCASKSYGTAYEQYFGPGTRLTVT.

This chain links TRBV2 with TRBJ2-3; the match to TRBD1 covers 9 bases. CDR1 and CDR2 from the germline V gene are SNHLY and FYNNEI. The trim removed 10 bases at V and 4 bases at J, leaving 9 bases unmatched. The CDR3 totals 14 residues. The CDR3 spells CATKQGAQADTQYF. The CDR3 DNA follows: TGTGCCACGAAACAGGGGGCGCAGGCAGATACGCAGTATTTT.

The chain has TRBV28 and TRBJ1-2, with a weak D call TRBD1 (6 bases). The germline V gene has CDR1 MDHEN and CDR2 SYDVKM. CDR3 size: 16 residues. The V gene lost 6 bases and the J gene lost 4 bases, with 21 bases spanning the gap. The CDR3 loop is CASRPSDRTPFYGYTF. The CDR3 DNA sequence: TGTGCCAGCAGGCCCAGCGACAGGACCCCGTTCTATGGCTACACCTTC.

This clone was counted only a few times. The chain links TRBV5-1 to TRBJ2-1; 8 bases are a match to TRBD2. Germline assignment: CDR1 SGHRS and CDR2 YFSETQ. The CDR3 length is 19 residues. Trimming took 0 bases from V and 0 from J; bases not matched to a gene: 11. This CDR3 reads CASSLGVPIAGRSYNEQFF. CDR3 sequence (DNA): TGCGCCAGCAGCTTGGGTGTGCCTATAGCGGGACGCTCCTACAATGAGCAGTTCTTC.

This clone was detected only once. This chain links TRBV27 with TRBJ2-7, with 12 bases identical to TRBD2. CDR1 MNHEY and CDR2 SMNVEV come from the germline V gene (reference sequence). The CDR3 consists of 17 residues. V lost 8 bases and J lost 0; bases outside the gene matches: 11. CDR3 nucleotide sequence: TGTGCCAGCCGCCCGGGACTAGCGGGCTCCCTCTCCTACGAGCAGTACTTC. This sequence encodes CASRPGLAGSLSYEQYF.

The CDR3 is CASSRDRGFYNEQFF. The CDR3 region has the DNA TGTGCCAGCAGCCGGGACAGGGGGTTCTACAATGAGCAGTTCTTC. V gene TRBV11-2 combines with J gene TRBJ2-1; 11 bases are a match to TRBD1. The CDR3 is 15 amino acids. Losses at the gene ends were 5 bases for V and 3 bases for J; bases not matched to a gene: 3. The germline V gene encodes CDR1 SGHAT and CDR2 FQNNGV.

The chain combines TRBV4-1 with TRBJ2-7, with TRBD2 matching 7 bases. This CDR3 region has 14 residues. V was pared by 1 base and J by 3 bases, with 3 bases of the junction left unmatched. The germline gives CDR1 MGHRA, CDR2 YSYEKL. CDR3 in DNA: TGCGCCAGCAGCCAAGGAGCTAGCGGCTACGAGCAGTACTTC. As protein: CASSQGASGYEQYF.

This rearrangement joins TRBV10-3 to TRBJ2-3; 7 nucleotides agree with TRBD2. V shed 7 bases and J 4 bases; nucleotides not matched to a gene: 8. The CDR3 extends over 14 amino acids. The germline V gene has CDR1 ENHRY and CDR2 SYGVKD. DNA of the CDR3: TGTGCCATCACCCGGGGGGAGGGTGCAGATACGCAGTATTTT. Translated: CAITRGEGADTQYF.

The gene calls are TRBV15 and TRBJ2-1, with D possibly being TRBD2 (5 bases). V dropped 1 base and J dropped 5 bases, with 9 bases sitting between them. The CDR3 runs to 14 residues. Germline V gives CDR1 LNHNV, CDR2 YYDKDF (reference sequence). The CDR3 DNA follows: TGTGCCACCAGCAGAGGCGGGTTTAACAATGAGCAGTTCTTC. Translation gives CATSRGGFNNEQFF.

The rearrangement joins TRBV10-3 to TRBJ1-2; 11 bases are a match to TRBD1. The CDR3 runs to 13 residues. J gave up 8 bases and V 1 base, and 0 bases lay outside the gene matches. Germline-derived CDR1 and CDR2 are ENHRY and SYGVKD. CDR3 coding DNA: TGTGCCATCAGTGAGTGGACAGGGGGCGGCTACACCTTC. Translation: CAISEWTGGGYTF.

This chain uses TRBV4-2 with TRBJ2-3; 8 nucleotides agree with TRBD2. Per the germline V gene, CDR1 is LGHNA and CDR2 is YNFKEQ. The ends lost 3 bases at V and 4 bases at J; junction bases unmatched: 6. This CDR3 contains 15 residues. For the CDR3, the DNA is TGTGCCAGCAGCCAGTCGGGACTAGGGTCAGATACGCAGTATTTT. This translates into CASSQSGLGSDTQYF.

The CDR3 sequence: CASSVGEGQPQHF. Written as DNA, the CDR3 is TGTGCCAGCAGTGTCGGGGAGGGTCAGCCCCAGCATTTT. V usage is TRBV2 and J usage is TRBJ1-5; unclear D gene. The CDR3 has 13 amino acids. CDR1 and CDR2 (germline): SNHLY, FYNNEI. V lost 4 bases to trimming and J lost 6 bases, with 10 bases between them.

The rearrangement uses TRBV29-1 and TRBJ2-2; unclear D gene. V was shortened by 1 base and J by 4 bases, with 4 bases between the two germline ends. CDR3 size: 12 residues. The germline CDR1 and CDR2 sequences are SQVTM and ANQGSEA. CDR3 DNA sequence: TGCAGCGTTGAAGCCAGCACCGGGGAGCTGTTTTTT. Translated, it gives CSVEASTGELFF.

The genes are TRBV10-3 and TRBJ2-3; D unclear. Per germline, CDR1 ENHRY and CDR2 SYGVKD. This CDR3 is built from 14 residues. V shed 3 bases and J shed 6 bases, with 13 bases lying between them. In DNA, the CDR3 is TGTGCCATCAGTGACCTCGACCGCGGCGATACGCAGTATTTT. Encoded protein: CAISDLDRGDTQYF.

The chain couples TRBV7-6 to TRBJ2-1; no reliable D call. Germline assignment: CDR1 SGHVS and CDR2 FNYEAQ. The CDR3 runs 13 residues. Trimming shortened V by 5 bases and J by 4 bases, and 9 bases separated the two germline ends. The CDR3 spells CASSQPGYNEQFF. The DNA for the CDR3 is TGTGCCAGCAGCCAACCGGGTTACAATGAGCAGTTCTTC.

This clone appeared a few times. This chain connects TRBV7-3 to TRBJ1-1; D unclear. Trimming removed 2 bases from V and 5 bases from J, with 15 bases in between. This CDR3 comprises 15 residues. CDR1 and CDR2 from the germline V gene are SGHTA and FQGTGA. The CDR3 nucleotides are TGTGCCAGCAGCTTATCTCGCCTTCGGAGGACTGAAGCTTTCTTT. As protein: CASSLSRLRRTEAFF.

V is TRBV25-1 and J is TRBJ2-5; TRBD2 matches 14 bases. Trimming cost V 6 bases and J 5 bases; bases outside gene matches: 8. Germline values: CDR1 MGHDK, CDR2 SYGVNS. The CDR3 sequence is 16 residues long. CDR3 in amino acids: CASRATSGRAAETQYF. CDR3 nucleotide sequence: TGTGCCAGCAGGGCGACTAGCGGGAGGGCCGCGGAGACCCAGTACTTC. Combining the CDR3 with reference TRBV25-1 and TRBJ2-5 gives the whole variable domain EADIYQTPRYLVIGTGKKITLECSQTMGHDKMYWYQQDPGMELHLIHYSYGVNSTEKGDLSSESTVSRIRTEHFPLTLESARPSHTSQYLCASRATSGRAAETQYFGPGTRLLVL.

The rearrangement joins TRBV11-2 to TRBJ1-2; D might be TRBD1 (6 bases). Per the germline V gene, CDR1 is SGHAT and CDR2 is FQNNGV. The CDR3 contains 15 residues. V was pared by 5 bases and J by 7 bases, with 20 bases between. CDR3 protein: CASSRSQGPPVGYTF. DNA for the CDR3: TGTGCCAGCAGCCGATCTCAGGGGCCACCGGTTGGCTACACCTTC.

This clone was counted once. The rearrangement joins TRBV29-1 to TRBJ1-1, with D hard to call. This CDR3 has 10 amino acids. Trimming stripped 4 bases from V and 6 bases from J, with 6 bases between. From germline, CDR1 is SQVTM and CDR2 ANQGSEA. CDR3 in DNA: TGCAGCGTTGCCCCGTCTGAAGCTTTCTTT. Amino acids: CSVAPSEAFF.

This clone was observed a handful of times. The chain joins TRBV10-3 to TRBJ1-1; D not resolved. The V end lost 2 bases, the J end lost 1 base, and 5 bases lay between the germline ends. CDR3 length: 13 residues. The germline V gene encodes CDR1 ENHRY and CDR2 SYGVKD. The CDR3 sequence: CAISEKQNTEAFF. The CDR3 DNA is TGTGCCATCAGTGAGAAGCAGAACACTGAAGCTTTCTTT.

V gene TRBV6-4 combines with J gene TRBJ1-5, with D possibly being TRBD1 (5 bases). Trimming cost V 3 bases and J 7 bases, with 10 bases left between them. The CDR3 consists of 13 residues. Germline V gene data show CDR1 as MRHNA and CDR2 as SNTAGT. CDR3 nucleotide sequence: TGTGCCAGCAGTGAGGTGTGGGGCCAGCCCCAGCATTTT. It yields the protein CASSEVWGQPQHF.

The CDR3 nucleotides are TGTGCCAGCAGCAACGCGAACAGGGGGCTGTCCGACACTGAAGCTTTCTTT. Encoded protein: CASSNANRGLSDTEAFF. The V gene is TRBV5-6, the J gene TRBJ1-1; 9 bases fit TRBD1. Trimming at V came to 4 bases and at J to 3 bases, leaving 13 bases not matched to a gene. This CDR3 is 17 amino acids long. CDR1 and CDR2 (germline): SGHDT, YYEEEE.

The chain is built from TRBV11-2 and TRBJ2-3; D remains ambiguous. The CDR3 is 14 residues long. V lost 5 bases to trimming and J lost 3 bases, with 12 bases between them. The V gene's germline CDR1 is SGHAT and CDR2 FQNNGV. CDR3 region: CASSLTMRTDTQYF. In nucleotides, the CDR3 is TGTGCCAGCAGCCTCACGATGAGAACAGATACGCAGTATTTT.

This clone has a single count. The rearrangement joins TRBV27 to TRBJ1-2; TRBD1 matches at 8 bases. The trim removed 5 bases at V and 7 bases at J, leaving 6 bases unmatched. This CDR3 contains 13 residues. Germline values: CDR1 MNHEY, CDR2 SMNVEV (reference sequence). CDR3 in amino acids: CASSVDRGRGYTF. The CDR3 DNA sequence: TGTGCCAGCAGTGTCGACAGGGGACGTGGCTACACCTTC.

This chain joins TRBV28 and TRBJ2-3; the D gene is possibly TRBD2 (6 bases). V was trimmed by 6 bases and J by 5 bases, leaving 21 bases between them. This CDR3 has 16 residues. Germline CDR1 reads MDHEN; CDR2 reads SYDVKM. The CDR3 DNA is TGTGCCAGCAGCCCCCCCGAGGGCGGGAAGCGAGATACGCAGTATTTT. Amino acid sequence: CASSPPEGGKRDTQYF.

The chain couples TRBV11-1 to TRBJ2-7; no reliable D call. The CDR3 length is 12 residues. Trimming shortened V by 2 bases and J by 5 bases, and 7 bases separated the two germline ends. Germline lookup yields CDR1 SGHAT and CDR2 FQDESV (reference sequence). The CDR3 reads CASSLLDDEQYF. CDR3 nucleotide sequence: TGTGCCAGCAGCTTATTAGATGACGAGCAGTACTTC.

The V and J genes are TRBV5-4 and TRBJ2-5; 9 bases are shared with TRBD2. The germline CDR1 and CDR2 sequences are SGHNT and YYREEE (reference sequence). The CDR3 sequence is 18 residues long. J gave up 1 base and V 4 bases, and 14 bases lay outside the gene matches. The CDR3 region has the DNA TGTGCCAGCAGCCGTACCGGGTTAGCGGGAGCAGTCCAAGAGACCCAGTACTTC. Translated: CASSRTGLAGAVQETQYF.

This clone was seen only a few times. CDR3 nucleotide sequence: TGTGCCAGCAGTGACCCCCGACAGGGGGTAATAGATGGCTACACCTTC. Its protein product is CASSDPRQGVIDGYTF. This rearrangement joins TRBV6-1 to TRBJ1-2, with 9 bases fitting TRBD1. Germline CDR1 and CDR2: MNHNS and SASEGT. This CDR3 has 16 residues. Trimming removed 3 bases from V and 6 bases from J; junction bases left unmatched: 11.

The chain employs TRBV18 and TRBJ2-1; 9 bases agree with TRBD2. Germline trimming cut 0 bases from V and 3 bases from J; bases unmatched to any gene: 9. The CDR3 length is 18 residues. Germline values: CDR1 KGHSH, CDR2 LQKENI. The CDR3 DNA reads as TGTGCCAGCTCACCACCGGTCAGGACTAGCGATATCTACAATGAGCAGTTCTTC. This sequence encodes CASSPPVRTSDIYNEQFF.

The J gene is TRBJ1-1, the V gene TRBV10-3; 8 bases map to TRBD1. The CDR3 is 13 residues long. Germline CDR1 and CDR2: ENHRY and SYGVKD. The V segment lost 8 bases and the J segment 0 bases; nucleotides outside the gene matches: 2. For the CDR3, the DNA is TGTGCCATCGTGGGACAGGTGAACACTGAAGCTTTCTTT. It codes for CAIVGQVNTEAFF.